The 25 T cell receptor beta chains listed next were all sequenced from one sample in a study of blood T cell repertoires in COVID-19. The table came from immunoSEQ multiplex PCR; TCRdb's copy has only in-frame clones and leaves some out. The sample records about 120,000 clones, roughly 76% being singletons. Specimen: peripheral blood. These receptors all stem from a woman between 55 and 75 years old with acute or convalescent COVID-19.

This clone was counted a few times. The V and J genes are TRBV7-9 and TRBJ2-1; tentatively, D is TRBD1 (6 bases). The CDR3 covers 16 residues. With 4 bases removed from V and 4 bases from J, the gap between germline ends came to 17 bases. Germline CDR1 SEHNR, CDR2 FQNEAQ (reference sequence). CDR3 amino acids: CASSSGTSGGYNEQFF. CDR3 coding DNA: TGTGCCAGCAGCTCTGGGACATCCGGTGGATACAATGAGCAGTTCTTC.

The rearrangement links TRBV6-5 to TRBJ1-2; D may be TRBD1 (5 bases). Trimming shortened V by 5 bases and J by 2 bases, and 9 bases separated the two germline ends. Germline CDR1 reads MNHEY; CDR2 reads SVGAGI. This CDR3 is 13 amino acids long. CDR3 residues: CASSTDRNYGYTF. CDR3 DNA sequence: TGTGCCAGCAGTACAGACAGAAACTATGGCTACACCTTC.

This clone was counted only a few times. This chain joins TRBV7-6 and TRBJ1-1; 9 nucleotides match TRBD1. Trimming at V came to 5 bases and at J to 2 bases, leaving 27 bases not matched to a gene. The CDR3 totals 22 residues. The V gene's germline CDR1 is SGHVS and CDR2 FNYEAQ. The CDR3 here is CASSRGMILNRDRAASNTEAFF. CDR3 DNA: TGTGCCAGCAGCCGCGGGATGATACTAAACCGGGACAGGGCGGCGAGCAACACTGAAGCTTTCTTT.

This clone occurred a few times. The chain joins TRBV11-2 to TRBJ2-7, with D maybe TRBD1 (6 bases). Trimming took 5 bases from V and 0 from J, leaving 20 bases between them. This CDR3 is 17 amino acids long. The germline V gene encodes CDR1 SGHAT and CDR2 FQNNGV. The CDR3 sequence: CASSLIGGGRTSYEQYF. Here the CDR3 DNA reads TGTGCCAGCAGCCTAATTGGGGGCGGCAGAACCTCCTACGAGCAGTACTTC.

This rearrangement joins TRBV5-1 to TRBJ2-1; 10 positions match TRBD2. V gave up 5 bases and J gave up 0 bases; unmatched junction bases: 11. Germline CDR1 reads SGHRS; CDR2 reads YFSETQ. The CDR3 extends over 18 amino acids. The CDR3 nucleotides read TGCGCCAGCAGTTCAGGGGTAGCGGGGGGTTTCTCCTACAATGAGCAGTTCTTC. Translated: CASSSGVAGGFSYNEQFF.

This clone was seen a few times. The genes are TRBV9 and TRBJ2-7; D is possibly TRBD1 (6 bases). Germline V gene lookup returns CDR1 SGDLS and CDR2 YYNGEE. The V end lost 0 bases, the J end lost 7 bases, and 17 bases lay between the germline ends. The CDR3 is 15 residues long. The CDR3 DNA sequence: TGTGCCAGCAGCGTAGATGGCAGGGGTATGGGGGAGCAGTACTTC. Encoded protein: CASSVDGRGMGEQYF.

The rearrangement uses TRBV28 and TRBJ1-1; D possibly corresponds to TRBD1 (5 bases). Germline assignment: CDR1 MDHEN and CDR2 SYDVKM. Trimming removed 2 bases from V and 5 bases from J, with 6 bases in between. The CDR3 extends over 12 amino acids. CDR3 sequence (DNA): TGTGCCAGCAGTTTAGACAGAACTGAAGCTTTCTTT. Its protein is CASSLDRTEAFF.

This rearrangement joins TRBV6-5 to TRBJ2-5; possible D gene TRBD2, 5 bases. V lost 0 bases and J 5 bases, leaving 10 bases between the germline ends. CDR1 and CDR2 from the germline V gene are MNHEY and SVGAGI. The CDR3 consists of 14 residues. The CDR3 bases are TGTGCCAGCAGTTACTCGGACTTCCTGGAGACCCAGTACTTC. It encodes CASSYSDFLETQYF.

This clone appeared once. The V and J genes are TRBV5-1 and TRBJ2-5, with D tentatively TRBD1 (6 bases). The germline CDR1 and CDR2 sequences are SGHRS and YFSETQ. Between the trimmed V and J ends, which lost 4 bases and 0 bases, there was a span of 10 bases. CDR3 length: 14 amino acids. The CDR3 loop reads CASSPQGYQETQYF. The CDR3 DNA reads TGCGCCAGCAGCCCTCAGGGGTACCAAGAGACCCAGTACTTC.

The CDR3 coding sequence is TGTGCCAGCAGGAGAGCGGGACAGGGGTACGAGCAGTACTTC. Its protein is CASRRAGQGYEQYF. The chain uses TRBV27 and TRBJ2-7; 10 positions agree with TRBD1. J lost 4 bases, V lost 6 bases, and 6 bases had no gene match. The CDR3 totals 14 residues. Germline V lookup: CDR1 MNHEY, CDR2 SMNVEV (reference sequence).

The chain joins TRBV11-3 to TRBJ2-1, with TRBD2 matching over 9 bases. Germline V gives CDR1 SGHNT, CDR2 YENEEA. J gave up 5 bases and V 2 bases, and 4 bases lay outside the gene matches. This CDR3 is built from 15 residues. CDR3 in DNA: TGTGCCAGCAGCTTAAGCCTAGCGGGGCACAATGAGCAGTTCTTC. Its protein product is CASSLSLAGHNEQFF.

The CDR3 DNA follows: TGCGCCAGCACCCCCGGGACAGGGGTTTTCAATGAGCAGTTCTTC. Its protein product is CASTPGTGVFNEQFF. The rearrangement uses TRBV5-1 and TRBJ2-1; 10 bases are a match to TRBD1. The trim removed 6 bases at V and 6 bases at J, leaving 9 bases unmatched. The germline V gene has CDR1 SGHRS and CDR2 YFSETQ. This CDR3 is 15 amino acids long.

This clone was counted between two and nine times. The rearrangement joins TRBV19 to TRBJ1-1; D call uncertain. Germline lookup yields CDR1 LNHDA and CDR2 SQIVND (reference sequence). V was pared by 7 bases and J by 3 bases, with 12 bases between. CDR3 length: 13 amino acids. Here the CDR3 DNA reads TGTGCCAGTACCCCGTGGAGGGACACTGAAGCTTTCTTT. It encodes CASTPWRDTEAFF.

This chain connects TRBV6-5 to TRBJ1-4, with D possibly matching TRBD1 (5 bases). V lost 8 bases and J lost 10, with 11 bases in between. Germline V gene lookup returns CDR1 MNHEY and CDR2 SVGAGI. CDR3 length: 11 residues. DNA for the CDR3: TGTGCCAGCGGACATTCGGGAAAACTGTTTTTT. The encoded protein is CASGHSGKLFF.

Only a few counts were recorded for this clone. The chain recombines TRBV3-1 (or the pseudogene TRBV3-2) with TRBJ1-6; 8 bases map to TRBD1. The CDR3 contains 16 residues. V trimming: 4 bases; J trimming: 5 bases; junction bases outside the gene matches: 7. Germline values: CDR1 LGHDT, CDR2 YNNKEL (reference sequence). In DNA form, the CDR3 reads TGTGCCAGCAGCCCGCGAGGGACAGGACATAATTCACCCCTCCACTTT. Translated: CASSPRGTGHNSPLHF.

This clone has more than one count but fewer than ten. V is TRBV27 and J is TRBJ1-4, with 8 nucleotides matching TRBD1. V shed 2 bases, J shed 10 bases, and the junction held 3 bases outside the gene matches. The CDR3 covers 13 residues. Germline V gene data show CDR1 as MNHEY and CDR2 as SMNVEV (reference sequence). The CDR3 sequence: CASSLGQGGKLFF. In DNA, the CDR3 is TGTGCCAGCAGTTTAGGACAGGGCGGAAAACTGTTTTTT.

This clone was counted a single time. The V and J genes are TRBV7-2 and TRBJ2-7, with D possibly being TRBD2 (6 bases). CDR3 length equals 14 residues. In germline, CDR1 is SGHTA, CDR2 FQGNSA. V was cut by 8 bases and J by 0 bases, with 14 bases left in between. The CDR3 bases are TGTGCCAGCGGTAGCGGCGCTCGCTCCTACGAGCAGTACTTC. The encoded protein is CASGSGARSYEQYF.

A few counts support this clone. V gene TRBV28 combines with J gene TRBJ1-5, with D perhaps TRBD1 (6 bases). Germline V gene lookup returns CDR1 MDHEN and CDR2 SYDVKM. V lost 5 bases, J lost 11 bases, and 13 bases lay in between. The CDR3 covers 12 residues. The CDR3 coding sequence is TGTGCCAGCAGTGGGACATCCGTGACCCAGCATTTT. Translating gives CASSGTSVTQHF.

This chain joins TRBV11-3 and TRBJ2-1, with TRBD1 identical over 7 bases. The germline V gene has CDR1 SGHNT and CDR2 YENEEA. The CDR3 has 13 amino acids. Trimming removed 4 bases from V and 6 bases from J; junction bases left unmatched: 3. The CDR3 sequence is CASSSGQVNEQFF. The CDR3 nucleotides read TGTGCCAGCAGCTCCGGACAGGTCAATGAGCAGTTCTTC.

The chain joins TRBV6-5 to TRBJ1-6, with 8 bases aligning to TRBD1. J gave up 8 bases and V 2 bases, and 5 bases lay outside the gene matches. The CDR3 runs to 15 residues. Germline loops: CDR1 MNHEY, CDR2 SVGAGI. DNA for the CDR3: TGTGCCAGCAGTTACGGAACAGGGGGATATTCACCCCTCCACTTT. Translation gives CASSYGTGGYSPLHF.

The genes are TRBV27 and TRBJ2-2; D might be TRBD2 (5 bases). The germline V gene encodes CDR1 MNHEY and CDR2 SMNVEV (reference sequence). Trimming shortened V by 5 bases and J by 3 bases, and 10 bases separated the two germline ends. The CDR3 loop spans 14 amino acids. The CDR3 DNA is TGTGCCAGCAGTCGCGGGTGGGACACCGGGGAGCTGTTTTTT. Protein: CASSRGWDTGELFF.

The CDR3: CASSLQAMGTGELFF. DNA of the CDR3: TGTGCCAGCAGTTTACAGGCGATGGGTACCGGGGAGCTGTTTTTT. This sequence joins TRBV27 and TRBJ2-2; D is unclear. This CDR3 has 15 amino acids. Germline V CDR1 and CDR2: MNHEY, SMNVEV (reference sequence). Trimming cost V 2 bases and J 5 bases, with 12 bases left between them.

This sequence joins TRBV28 and TRBJ2-7; 8 bases line up with TRBD1. Germline lookup yields CDR1 MDHEN and CDR2 SYDVKM. The V and J ends lost 2 bases and 7 bases, in that order; junction bases with no gene match: 4. This CDR3 spans 13 amino acids. The CDR3 reads CASSLGQGREQYF. The DNA for the CDR3 is TGTGCCAGCAGTTTAGGACAGGGTCGTGAGCAGTACTTC.

A single count supports this clone. V is TRBV29-1 and J is TRBJ2-2; D possibly corresponds to TRBD1 (6 bases). CDR3 length: 14 residues. CDR1 is SQVTM, CDR2 ANQGSEA, per germline. V was clipped by 5 bases and J by 1 base, with 11 bases between them. CDR3: CSVSRGLNTGELFF. As DNA, the CDR3 is TGCAGCGTTTCCAGGGGTTTGAACACCGGGGAGCTGTTTTTT.

The chain couples TRBV25-1 to TRBJ1-4; tentatively, D is TRBD1 (6 bases). V gave up 4 bases and J gave up 2 bases, with 11 bases separating them. Germline loops: CDR1 MGHDK, CDR2 SYGVNS. The CDR3 runs to 15 residues. The CDR3 spells CASSVTGSTNEKLFF. DNA for the CDR3: TGTGCCAGCAGTGTAACAGGGAGCACTAATGAAAAACTGTTTTTT.